Listed below are T cell receptor beta chains from one sample, sequenced in a study of blood T cell repertoires in COVID-19. TCRdb's copy holds only in-frame clones and misses some; the assay was immunoSEQ multiplex PCR. The sample has approximately 70,000 clones, about four fifths seen once. Sequenced: peripheral blood. These receptors all stem from a man aged 65-85 years who had recovered from COVID-19. CDR3s include the opening cysteine and the closing phenylalanine or tryptophan. Each record gives: D gene, clone size, V gene, J gene, CDR3 protein, CDR3 DNA. The D gene is left open where the match is weak. Clone size, where shown, is once, few, many, or a class for clones that have expanded.

D gene: TRBD2; clone size: NA; V gene: TRBV30; J gene: TRBJ2-3; CDR3 protein: CAWSAGEAAVDTQYF; CDR3 DNA: TGTGCCTGGAGCGCGGGAGAAGCAGCTGTTGATACGCAGTATTTT
D gene: NA; clone size: NA; V gene: TRBV11-2; J gene: TRBJ2-7; CDR3 protein: CASSLAGASYEQYF; CDR3 DNA: TGTGCCAGCAGCTTAGCGGGAGCCAGCTACGAGCAGTACTTC
D gene: NA; clone size: NA; V gene: TRBV2; J gene: TRBJ2-1; CDR3 protein: CASDSTGINEQFF; CDR3 DNA: TGTGCCAGCGATTCCACAGGGATCAATGAGCAGTTCTTC
D gene: NA; clone size: NA; V gene: TRBV2; J gene: TRBJ1-3; CDR3 protein: CASSQGSNTIYF; CDR3 DNA: TGTGCCAGCAGTCAGGGGTCAAACACCATATATTTT
D gene: NA; clone size: NA; V gene: TRBV19; J gene: TRBJ2-3; CDR3 protein: CASSQKIMRGIGYF; CDR3 DNA: TGTGCCAGTAGTCAAAAAATAATGCGGGGAATAGGGTATTTT
D gene: TRBD2; clone size: NA; V gene: TRBV7-9; J gene: TRBJ2-1; CDR3 protein: CASSLAGGYNEQFF; CDR3 DNA: TGTGCCAGCAGTCTAGCGGGAGGTTACAATGAGCAGTTCTTC
D gene: NA; clone size: NA; V gene: TRBV19; J gene: TRBJ2-3; CDR3 protein: CATSEIDTQYF; CDR3 DNA: TGTGCCACCAGCGAGATAGATACGCAGTATTTT
D gene: NA; clone size: NA; V gene: TRBV7-2; J gene: TRBJ2-7; CDR3 protein: CASTLNRDIAYEQYF; CDR3 DNA: TGTGCCAGCACACTTAACCGGGACATCGCCTACGAGCAGTACTTC
D gene: TRBD1; clone size: NA; V gene: TRBV5-1; J gene: TRBJ1-2; CDR3 protein: CASSSRTGGELREGYTF; CDR3 DNA: TGCGCCAGCAGCTCGAGGACAGGGGGCGAGTTGAGGGAAGGCTACACCTTC
D gene: TRBD2; clone size: few; V gene: TRBV6-1; J gene: TRBJ2-4; CDR3 protein: CASSESSGREENIQYF; CDR3 DNA: TGTGCCAGCAGTGAGTCTAGCGGGAGGGAGGAAAACATTCAGTACTTC
D gene: NA; clone size: NA; V gene: TRBV4-1; J gene: TRBJ1-5; CDR3 protein: CASSQDPSRGDSNQPQHF; CDR3 DNA: TGCGCCAGCAGCCAAGATCCCTCCCGGGGGGATAGCAATCAGCCCCAGCATTTT
D gene: NA; clone size: NA; V gene: TRBV11-3; J gene: TRBJ2-1; CDR3 protein: CASSLGGVTYNEQFF; CDR3 DNA: TGTGCCAGCAGCTTAGGAGGAGTAACCTACAATGAGCAGTTCTTC
D gene: NA; clone size: NA; V gene: TRBV5-1; J gene: TRBJ2-3; CDR3 protein: CASSLVVPGGDTQYF; CDR3 DNA: TGCGCCAGCAGCTTGGTAGTTCCAGGGGGGGATACGCAGTATTTT
D gene: TRBD2; clone size: NA; V gene: TRBV29-1; J gene: TRBJ2-1; CDR3 protein: CSGGTSGTLNEQFF; CDR3 DNA: TGCAGCGGGGGGACTAGCGGAACCCTCAATGAGCAGTTCTTC
D gene: NA; clone size: NA; V gene: TRBV11-3; J gene: TRBJ2-5; CDR3 protein: CASSHRRLQGAVQETQYF; CDR3 DNA: TGTGCCAGCAGCCATCGCCGCTTACAGGGAGCGGTTCAAGAGACCCAGTACTTC
D gene: NA; clone size: NA; V gene: TRBV6-6; J gene: TRBJ1-3; CDR3 protein: CASSRDNSGNTIYF; CDR3 DNA: TGTGCCAGCAGCCGGGACAACTCTGGAAACACCATATATTTT
D gene: TRBD1; clone size: NA; V gene: TRBV19; J gene: TRBJ2-2; CDR3 protein: CASSPIPGQGNTGELFF; CDR3 DNA: TGTGCCAGTAGTCCCATTCCGGGACAGGGCAACACCGGGGAGCTGTTTTTT
D gene: TRBD2; clone size: NA; V gene: TRBV7-7; J gene: TRBJ2-2; CDR3 protein: CASSGTSLAGELFF; CDR3 DNA: TGTGCCAGCAGCGGGACTAGTTTAGCCGGGGAGCTGTTTTTT
D gene: NA; clone size: NA; V gene: TRBV10-3; J gene: TRBJ1-1; CDR3 protein: CAISAESGPSNTEAFF; CDR3 DNA: TGTGCCATCAGCGCTGAGAGTGGGCCTTCGAACACTGAAGCTTTCTTT
D gene: NA; clone size: NA; V gene: TRBV6-5; J gene: TRBJ2-4; CDR3 protein: CASRGSGGYIQYF; CDR3 DNA: TGTGCCAGCAGGGGGTCCGGAGGGTACATTCAGTACTTC
D gene: NA; clone size: NA; V gene: TRBV19; J gene: TRBJ1-2; CDR3 protein: CASSGTVYGYTF; CDR3 DNA: TGTGCCAGTAGCGGGACTGTCTATGGCTACACCTTC
D gene: NA; clone size: NA; V gene: TRBV7-8; J gene: TRBJ2-1; CDR3 protein: CASSPSSEQFF; CDR3 DNA: TGTGCCAGCAGCCCATCCAGTGAGCAGTTCTTC
D gene: TRBD1; clone size: NA; V gene: TRBV27; J gene: TRBJ2-5; CDR3 protein: CARLLKDRGLMKTQYF; CDR3 DNA: TGTGCCAGACTACTAAAGGACAGGGGGCTTATGAAGACCCAGTACTTC
D gene: TRBD2; clone size: NA; V gene: TRBV10-3; J gene: TRBJ2-3; CDR3 protein: CAISPRREGSTDTQYF; CDR3 DNA: TGTGCCATCAGCCCCCGGCGGGAGGGTAGCACAGATACGCAGTATTTT
D gene: TRBD1; clone size: NA; V gene: TRBV11-2; J gene: TRBJ1-6; CDR3 protein: CASSRDRAQTNSPLHF; CDR3 DNA: TGTGCCAGCAGTCGGGACAGAGCTCAAACTAATTCACCCCTCCACTTT
D gene: NA; clone size: NA; V gene: TRBV9; J gene: TRBJ1-3; CDR3 protein: CASSALPRSGPGNTIYF; CDR3 DNA: TGTGCCAGCAGCGCCCTACCTCGGTCAGGGCCTGGAAACACCATATATTTT
D gene: NA; clone size: NA; V gene: TRBV6-5; J gene: TRBJ2-7; CDR3 protein: CASTQAAYEQYF; CDR3 DNA: TGTGCCAGCACCCAGGCAGCCTACGAGCAGTACTTC
D gene: TRBD1; clone size: NA; V gene: TRBV7-2; J gene: TRBJ1-2; CDR3 protein: CASSLGTGGWRGYTF; CDR3 DNA: TGTGCCAGCAGCCTAGGGACAGGGGGATGGAGGGGCTACACCTTC
D gene: NA; clone size: NA; V gene: TRBV6-5; J gene: TRBJ1-1; CDR3 protein: CASSFPGRTEAFF; CDR3 DNA: TGTGCCAGCAGTTTCCCAGGGAGGACTGAAGCTTTCTTT
D gene: TRBD1; clone size: NA; V gene: TRBV5-1; J gene: TRBJ2-2; CDR3 protein: CASSYRTGVNTGELFF; CDR3 DNA: TGCGCCAGCAGCTACCGGACAGGGGTGAACACCGGGGAGCTGTTTTTT
D gene: NA; clone size: NA; V gene: TRBV7-9; J gene: TRBJ2-2; CDR3 protein: CASPGVGPSNTGELFF; CDR3 DNA: TGTGCCAGCCCGGGGGTGGGGCCTTCGAACACCGGGGAGCTGTTTTTT
D gene: TRBD2; clone size: NA; V gene: TRBV5-4; J gene: TRBJ2-1; CDR3 protein: CASSLETGGPYNEQFF; CDR3 DNA: TGTGCCAGCAGCTTGGAGACGGGAGGGCCCTACAATGAGCAGTTCTTC
D gene: TRBD2; clone size: NA; V gene: TRBV28; J gene: TRBJ2-3; CDR3 protein: CASTKLAGVYTQYF; CDR3 DNA: TGTGCCAGCACCAAACTAGCGGGAGTATATACGCAGTATTTT
D gene: NA; clone size: NA; V gene: TRBV6-1; J gene: TRBJ1-5; CDR3 protein: CASSEAGKRGTNQPQHF; CDR3 DNA: TGTGCCAGCAGTGAAGCAGGAAAGCGAGGAACTAATCAGCCCCAGCATTTT
D gene: TRBD1; clone size: NA; V gene: TRBV5-4; J gene: TRBJ2-7; CDR3 protein: CASSPGTEPYEQYF; CDR3 DNA: TGTGCCAGCAGCCCCGGGACAGAACCCTACGAGCAGTACTTC
D gene: NA; clone size: NA; V gene: TRBV7-8; J gene: TRBJ2-4; CDR3 protein: CASSQRDPGSPKNIQYF; CDR3 DNA: TGTGCCAGCAGCCAGAGGGATCCGGGTTCTCCCAAAAACATTCAGTACTTC
D gene: TRBD2; clone size: NA; V gene: TRBV5-1; J gene: TRBJ2-3; CDR3 protein: CASSFGLAGGRSTDTQYF; CDR3 DNA: TGCGCCAGCAGCTTCGGACTAGCGGGGGGGCGGAGCACAGATACGCAGTATTTT
D gene: TRBD2; clone size: NA; V gene: TRBV4-3; J gene: TRBJ2-3; CDR3 protein: CASSQGTSELHTQYF; CDR3 DNA: TGCGCCAGCAGCCAAGGGACTAGTGAGCTGCATACGCAGTATTTT
D gene: NA; clone size: NA; V gene: TRBV4-1; J gene: TRBJ1-2; CDR3 protein: CASSQATGSYGYTF; CDR3 DNA: TGCGCCAGCAGCCAAGCAACAGGGTCGTACGGCTACACCTTC
D gene: NA; clone size: NA; V gene: TRBV28; J gene: TRBJ2-4; CDR3 protein: CASSLGQGWVLQYF; CDR3 DNA: TGTGCCAGCAGTTTAGGGCAGGGTTGGGTCCTTCAGTACTTC
D gene: NA; clone size: NA; V gene: TRBV19; J gene: TRBJ2-7; CDR3 protein: CASSSTGHYEQYF; CDR3 DNA: TGTGCCAGTAGTTCGACAGGCCACTACGAGCAGTACTTC
D gene: TRBD1; clone size: NA; V gene: TRBV7-3; J gene: TRBJ2-5; CDR3 protein: CASSSSGGSATQYF; CDR3 DNA: TGTGCCAGCAGCTCGTCAGGGGGTTCCGCGACCCAGTACTTC
D gene: NA; clone size: NA; V gene: TRBV27; J gene: TRBJ2-1; CDR3 protein: CASSFPGRANEQFF; CDR3 DNA: TGTGCCAGCAGTTTTCCAGGCAGGGCCAATGAGCAGTTCTTC
D gene: TRBD2; clone size: NA; V gene: TRBV19; J gene: TRBJ2-1; CDR3 protein: CASKGGSSYNEQFF; CDR3 DNA: TGTGCCAGTAAGGGCGGGAGCTCCTACAATGAGCAGTTCTTC
D gene: NA; clone size: NA; V gene: TRBV5-4; J gene: TRBJ2-3; CDR3 protein: CASSLKQGFFSDTQYF; CDR3 DNA: TGTGCCAGCAGCTTAAAACAGGGATTTTTCTCAGATACGCAGTATTTT
D gene: TRBD2; clone size: NA; V gene: TRBV7-2; J gene: TRBJ2-7; CDR3 protein: CASSAKSGSDEQYF; CDR3 DNA: TGTGCCAGCAGCGCCAAGAGCGGGAGTGACGAGCAGTACTTC